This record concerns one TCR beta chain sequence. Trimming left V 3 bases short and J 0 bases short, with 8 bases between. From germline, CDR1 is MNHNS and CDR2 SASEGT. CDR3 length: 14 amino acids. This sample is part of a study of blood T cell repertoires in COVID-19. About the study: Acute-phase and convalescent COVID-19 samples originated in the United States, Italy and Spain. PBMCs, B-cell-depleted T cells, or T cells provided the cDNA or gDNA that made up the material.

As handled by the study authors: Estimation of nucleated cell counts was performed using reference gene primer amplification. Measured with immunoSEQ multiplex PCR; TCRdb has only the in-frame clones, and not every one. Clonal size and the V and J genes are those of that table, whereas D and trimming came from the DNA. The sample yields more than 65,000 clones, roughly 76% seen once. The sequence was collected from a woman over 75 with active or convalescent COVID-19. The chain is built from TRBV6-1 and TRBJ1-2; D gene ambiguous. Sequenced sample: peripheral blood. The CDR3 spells CASSDRSPNYGYTF. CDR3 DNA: TGTGCCAGCAGTGACAGGTCGCCTAACTATGGCTACACCTTC.